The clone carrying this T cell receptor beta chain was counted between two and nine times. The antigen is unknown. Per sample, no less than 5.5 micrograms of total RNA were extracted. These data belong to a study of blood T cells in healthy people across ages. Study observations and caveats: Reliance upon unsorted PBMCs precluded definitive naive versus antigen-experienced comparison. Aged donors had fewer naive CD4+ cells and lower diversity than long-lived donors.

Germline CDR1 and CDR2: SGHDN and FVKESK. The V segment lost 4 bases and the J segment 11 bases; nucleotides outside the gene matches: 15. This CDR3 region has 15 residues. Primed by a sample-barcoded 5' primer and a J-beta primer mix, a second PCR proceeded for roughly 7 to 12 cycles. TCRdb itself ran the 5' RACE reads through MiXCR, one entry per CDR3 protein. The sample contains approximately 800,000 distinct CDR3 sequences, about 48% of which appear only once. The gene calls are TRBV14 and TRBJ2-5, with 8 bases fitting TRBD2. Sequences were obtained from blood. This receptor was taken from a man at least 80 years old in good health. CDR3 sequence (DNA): TGTGCCAGCAGCCTCCGATCGGGAGGGTTCGATGAGCAGTACTTC. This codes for CASSLRSGGFDEQYF.